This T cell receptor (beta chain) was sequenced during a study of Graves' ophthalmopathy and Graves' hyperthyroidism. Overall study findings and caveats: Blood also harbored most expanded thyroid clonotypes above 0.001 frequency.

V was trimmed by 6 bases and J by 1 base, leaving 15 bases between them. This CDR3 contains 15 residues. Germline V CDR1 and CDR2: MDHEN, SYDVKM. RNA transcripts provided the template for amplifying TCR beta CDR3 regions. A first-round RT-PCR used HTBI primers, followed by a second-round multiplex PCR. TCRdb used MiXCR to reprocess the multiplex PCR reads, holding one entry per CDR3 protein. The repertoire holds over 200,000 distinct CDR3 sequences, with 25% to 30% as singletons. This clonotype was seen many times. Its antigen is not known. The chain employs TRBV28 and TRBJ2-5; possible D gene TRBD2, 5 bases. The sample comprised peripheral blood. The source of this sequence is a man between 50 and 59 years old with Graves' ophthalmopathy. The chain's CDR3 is CASRNEGASQETQYF. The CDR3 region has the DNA TGTGCCAGCAGGAACGAGGGAGCCAGCCAAGAGACCCAGTACTTC.